The subject of this entry is one TCR beta chain. Original processing notes: Estimation of nucleated cell counts relied on the amplification of reference gene primers. Assay: immunoSEQ multiplex PCR; the TCRdb copy retains only in-frame clones and omits some. That table supplies the V and J calls and clone size; D and trimming were determined from the DNA. The sample shows about 180,000 clones, roughly 82% of them seen only once. The data were obtained in a study of blood T cell repertoires in COVID-19. Germline assignment: CDR1 SEHNR and CDR2 FQNEAQ (reference sequence). V shed 0 bases and J shed 1 base, with 10 bases lying between them. The CDR3 covers 15 residues. Donors were grouped by their self-reported clinical history.

Sequenced: PBMCs or T cells enriched from blood (not recorded which). This receptor was identified in a woman in her 30s who had recovered from COVID-19. This chain joins TRBV7-9 and TRBJ2-7; tentatively, D is TRBD2 (6 bases). The CDR3 region is CASSLAEGQSYEQYF. CDR3 nucleotide sequence: TGTGCCAGCAGCTTAGCGGAGGGCCAATCCTACGAGCAGTACTTC.